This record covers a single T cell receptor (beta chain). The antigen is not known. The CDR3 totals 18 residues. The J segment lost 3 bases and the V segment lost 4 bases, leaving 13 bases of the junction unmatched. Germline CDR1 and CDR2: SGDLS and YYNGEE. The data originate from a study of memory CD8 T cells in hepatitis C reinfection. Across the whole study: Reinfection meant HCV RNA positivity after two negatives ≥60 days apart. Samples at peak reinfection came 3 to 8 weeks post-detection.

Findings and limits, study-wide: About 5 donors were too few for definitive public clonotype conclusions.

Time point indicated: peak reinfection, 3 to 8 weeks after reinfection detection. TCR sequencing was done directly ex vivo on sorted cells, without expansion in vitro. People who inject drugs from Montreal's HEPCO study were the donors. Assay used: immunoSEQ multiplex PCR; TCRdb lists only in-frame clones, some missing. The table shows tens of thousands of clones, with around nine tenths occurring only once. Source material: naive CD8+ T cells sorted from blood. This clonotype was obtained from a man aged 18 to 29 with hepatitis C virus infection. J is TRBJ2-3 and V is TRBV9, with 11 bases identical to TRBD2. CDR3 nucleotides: TGTGCCAGCAGCCCATCGACAGGTAGCGGGGGGGAAACAGATACGCAGTATTTT. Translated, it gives CASSPSTGSGGETDTQYF. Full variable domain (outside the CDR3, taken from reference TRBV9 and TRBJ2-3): DSGVTQTPKHLITATGQRVTLRCSPRSGDLSVYWYQQSLDQGLQFLIQYYNGEERAKGNILERFSAQQFPDLHSELNLSSLELGDSALYFCASSPSTGSGGETDTQYFGPGTRLTVL.